This entry is about one T cell receptor beta chain. Its antigen is not identified. Reverse transcription of all isolated RNA meant that expressed TCRB transcripts were sequenced. Assay: immunoSEQ multiplex PCR; the TCRdb copy retains only in-frame clones and omits some. The data hold more than 250,000 clones, with approximately 14% observed a single time. This CDR3 is built from 15 residues. CDR1 is SGDLS and CDR2 is YYNGEE in the germline V gene. With 6 bases clipped from V and 4 bases from J, the junction kept 13 bases outside the gene matches. This specimen comes from a study of beta chain features in type 1 diabetes. Study results and limitations: Shorter TCRB CDR3s, moderately but significantly so, were found in Type 1 diabetes patients in all four CD4+ subsets.

The sequenced material came from naive CD4+ T cells from blood. J is TRBJ2-7 and V is TRBV9; 7 positions agree with TRBD2. The receptor comes from a man aged 30 to 39 with type 1 diabetes. For the CDR3, the DNA is TGTGCCAGCACCCCCCAGGTGGGGGGGTCATACGAGCAGTACTTC. This sequence encodes CASTPQVGGSYEQYF.